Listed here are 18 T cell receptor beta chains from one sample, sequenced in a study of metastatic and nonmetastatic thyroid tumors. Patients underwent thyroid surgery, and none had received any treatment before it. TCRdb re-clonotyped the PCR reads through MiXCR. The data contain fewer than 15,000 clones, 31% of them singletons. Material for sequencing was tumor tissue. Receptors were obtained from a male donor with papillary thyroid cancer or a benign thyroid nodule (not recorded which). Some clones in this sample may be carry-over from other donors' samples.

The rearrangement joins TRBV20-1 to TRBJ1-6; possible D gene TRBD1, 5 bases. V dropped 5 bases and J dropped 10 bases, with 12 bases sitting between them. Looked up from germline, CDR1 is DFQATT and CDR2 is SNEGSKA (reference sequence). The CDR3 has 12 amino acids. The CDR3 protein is CSALGGDSPLHF. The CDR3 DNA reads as TGCAGTGCTCTCGGGGGGGACTCACCCCTCCACTTT.

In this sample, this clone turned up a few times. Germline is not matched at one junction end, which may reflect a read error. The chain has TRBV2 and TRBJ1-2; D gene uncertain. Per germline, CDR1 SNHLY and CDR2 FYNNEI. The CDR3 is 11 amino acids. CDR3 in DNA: TGTGCCAGCAGCGAAGAGTATGGCTACACCTTC. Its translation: CASSEEYGYTF.

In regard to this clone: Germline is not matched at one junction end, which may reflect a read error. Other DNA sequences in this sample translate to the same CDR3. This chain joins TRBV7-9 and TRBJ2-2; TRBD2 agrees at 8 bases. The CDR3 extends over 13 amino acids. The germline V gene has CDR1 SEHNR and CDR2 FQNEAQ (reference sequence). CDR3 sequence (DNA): TGTGCCAGCAGCTTCGGGGGGGCCGGCGAGCTGTTTTTT. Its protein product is CASSFGGAGELFF.

CDR3 protein: CSARDSEGSDTEAFF. CDR3 DNA sequence: TGCAGTGCTAGAGATTCGGAGGGTAGTGACACTGAAGCTTTCTTT. This sequence joins TRBV20-1 and TRBJ1-1; D is unresolved. Trimming shortened V by 0 bases and J by 3 bases, and 14 bases separated the two germline ends. Germline lookup yields CDR1 DFQATT and CDR2 SNEGSKA (reference sequence). The CDR3 has 15 residues.

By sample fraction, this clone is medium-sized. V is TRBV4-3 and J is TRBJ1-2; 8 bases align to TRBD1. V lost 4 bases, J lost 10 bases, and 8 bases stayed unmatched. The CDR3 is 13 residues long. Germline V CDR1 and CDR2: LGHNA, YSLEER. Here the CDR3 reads CASSPRDRTLYTF. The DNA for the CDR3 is TGCGCCAGCAGCCCCCGGGACAGGACCCTCTACACCTTC.

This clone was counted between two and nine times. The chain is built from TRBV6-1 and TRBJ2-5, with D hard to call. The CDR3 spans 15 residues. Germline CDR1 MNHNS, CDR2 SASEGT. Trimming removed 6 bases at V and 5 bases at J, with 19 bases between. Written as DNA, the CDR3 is TGTGCCAGCAGCTGGACCGCCCTTCTAGAGGAGACCCAGTACTTC. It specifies CASSWTALLEETQYF.

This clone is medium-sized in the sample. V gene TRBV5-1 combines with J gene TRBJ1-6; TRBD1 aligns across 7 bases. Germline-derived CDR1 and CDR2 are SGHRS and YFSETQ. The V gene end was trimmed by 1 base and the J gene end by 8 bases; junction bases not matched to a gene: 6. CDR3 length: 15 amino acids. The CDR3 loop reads CASSLFTGEDSPLHF. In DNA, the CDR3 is TGCGCCAGCAGCTTGTTTACAGGGGAAGATTCACCCCTCCACTTT.

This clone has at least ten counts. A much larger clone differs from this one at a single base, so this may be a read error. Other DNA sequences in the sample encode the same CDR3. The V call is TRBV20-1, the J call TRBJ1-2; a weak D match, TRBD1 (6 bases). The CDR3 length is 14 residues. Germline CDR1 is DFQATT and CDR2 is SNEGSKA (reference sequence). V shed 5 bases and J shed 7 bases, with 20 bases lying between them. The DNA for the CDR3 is TGCAGTGCTGGGGCCTGGGGGGGCGAGTTTGGCTACACCTTC. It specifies CSAGAWGGEFGYTF.

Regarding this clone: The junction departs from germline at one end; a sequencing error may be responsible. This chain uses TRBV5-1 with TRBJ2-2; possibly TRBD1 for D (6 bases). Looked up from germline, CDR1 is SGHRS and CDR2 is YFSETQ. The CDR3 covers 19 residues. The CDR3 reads CASSTGVDWGLKNSGELFF. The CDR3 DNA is TGCGCCAGCAGCACCGGAGTTGATTGGGGGCTAAAGAACTCCGGGGAGCTGTTTTTT.

The CDR3 DNA reads as TGTGCCAGCAGTCAAGACAGGGGTGCCTACGAGCAGTACTTC. Protein: CASSQDRGAYEQYF. The V call is TRBV12-3 or TRBV12-4, the J call TRBJ2-7; 8 positions match TRBD1. This CDR3 has 14 residues. The V gene end was trimmed by 5 bases and the J gene end by 2 bases; junction bases not matched to a gene: 5.

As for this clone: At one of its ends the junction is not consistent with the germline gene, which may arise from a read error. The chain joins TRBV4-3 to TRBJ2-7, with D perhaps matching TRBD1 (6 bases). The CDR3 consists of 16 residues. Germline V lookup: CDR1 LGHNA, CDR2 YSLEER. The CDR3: CASCQETGQIPYEQYF. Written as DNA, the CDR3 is TGCGCCAGCTGCCAAGAAACAGGACAGATTCCCTACGAGCAGTACTTC.

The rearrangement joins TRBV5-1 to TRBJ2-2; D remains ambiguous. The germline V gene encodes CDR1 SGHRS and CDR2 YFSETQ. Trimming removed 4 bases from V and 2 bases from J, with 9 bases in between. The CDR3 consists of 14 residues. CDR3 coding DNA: TGCGCCAGCAGCCTGACTGTAAACACCGGGGAGCTGTTTTTT. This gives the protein CASSLTVNTGELFF. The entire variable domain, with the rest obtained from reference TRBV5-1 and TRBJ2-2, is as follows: KAGVTQTPRYLIKTRGQQVTLSCSPISGHRSVSWYQQTPGQGLQFLFEYFSETQRNKGNFPGRFSGRQFSNSRSEMNVSTLELGDSALYLCASSLTVNTGELFFGEGSRLTVL.

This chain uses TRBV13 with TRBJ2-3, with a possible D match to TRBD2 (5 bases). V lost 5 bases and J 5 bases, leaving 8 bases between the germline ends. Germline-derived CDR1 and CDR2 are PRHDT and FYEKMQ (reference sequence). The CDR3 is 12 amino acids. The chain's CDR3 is CASSGSEDTQYF. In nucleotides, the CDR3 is TGTGCCAGCAGCGGGAGTGAAGATACGCAGTATTTT. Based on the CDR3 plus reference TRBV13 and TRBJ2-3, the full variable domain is AAGVIQSPRHLIKEKRETATLKCYPIPRHDTVYWYQQGPGQDPQFLISFYEKMQSDKGSIPDRFSAQQFSDYHSELNMSSLELGDSALYFCASSGSEDTQYFGPGTRLTVL.

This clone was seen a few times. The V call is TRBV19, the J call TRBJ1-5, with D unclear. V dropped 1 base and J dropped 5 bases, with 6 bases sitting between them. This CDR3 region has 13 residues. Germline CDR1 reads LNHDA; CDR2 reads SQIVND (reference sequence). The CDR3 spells CASSIGGDQPQHF. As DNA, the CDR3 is TGTGCCAGTAGTATAGGTGGGGATCAGCCCCAGCATTTT.

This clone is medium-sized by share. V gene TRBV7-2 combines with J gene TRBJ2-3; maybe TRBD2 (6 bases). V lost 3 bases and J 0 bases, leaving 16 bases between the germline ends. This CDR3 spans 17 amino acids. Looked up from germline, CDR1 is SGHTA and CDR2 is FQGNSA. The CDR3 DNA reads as TGTGCCAGCAGCTTGGGCCGGGAGAGGGTGAGCACAGATACGCAGTATTTT. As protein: CASSLGRERVSTDTQYF.

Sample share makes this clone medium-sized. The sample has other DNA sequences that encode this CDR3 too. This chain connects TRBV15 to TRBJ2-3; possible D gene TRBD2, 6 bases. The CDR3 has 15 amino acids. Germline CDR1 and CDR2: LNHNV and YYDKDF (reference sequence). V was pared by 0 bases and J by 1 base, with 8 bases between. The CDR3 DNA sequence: TGTGCCACCAGCAGAGAATGGGGGGGCACAGATACGCAGTATTTT. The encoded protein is CATSREWGGTDTQYF.

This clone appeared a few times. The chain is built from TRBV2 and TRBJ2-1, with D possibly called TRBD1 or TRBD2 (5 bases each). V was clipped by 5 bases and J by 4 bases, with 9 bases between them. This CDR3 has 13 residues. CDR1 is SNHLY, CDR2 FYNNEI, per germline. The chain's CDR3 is CASSPGPYNEQFF. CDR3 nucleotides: TGTGCCAGCAGTCCGGGGCCGTACAATGAGCAGTTCTTC.

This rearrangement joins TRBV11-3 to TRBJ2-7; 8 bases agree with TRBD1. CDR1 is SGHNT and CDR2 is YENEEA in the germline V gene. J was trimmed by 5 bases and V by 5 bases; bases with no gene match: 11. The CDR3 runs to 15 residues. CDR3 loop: CASSNGQGALDEQYF. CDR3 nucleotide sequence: TGTGCCAGCAGCAATGGACAGGGTGCTCTCGACGAGCAGTACTTC.